A selection of T cell receptor beta chains follows, all from one sample in a study of OX40 agonist ivuxolimab in advanced cancers. Clones were sequenced by immunoSEQ multiplex PCR, and TCRdb holds only the in-frame ones, with some missing. The profile covers 55,000 to 60,000 clones, with 93% appearing a single time and about 20% taken by the ten largest. Sample: CD4+ or CD8+ T cells sorted from blood, taken in a trial of the OX40 agonist ivuxolimab. These receptors came from an adult with an advanced solid tumor such as melanoma, head and neck, liver or kidney cancer. Both conserved end residues are part of each CDR3. D genes are given only for firm matches. Clone sizes are given selectively: once, few, many, or a class where the clone is expanded.

TRBJ2-1	-	TRBD2	TRBV10-3	TGTGCCATCAGTGAGCAAGGAGAGGGGAGGGGTAATGAGCAGTTCTTC	CAISEQGEGRGNEQFF
TRBJ2-3	once	TRBD2	TRBV6-1	TGTGCCAGCAGTGAACCCGTAGCGGGAGCTACCGATACGCAGTATTTT	CASSEPVAGATDTQYF
TRBJ1-1	-	-	TRBV10-3	TGTGCCAGCAGTTACAGGGAGGGGGAAACTGAAGCTTTCTTT	CASSYREGETEAFF
TRBJ2-2	once	-	TRBV9	TGTGCCAGCAGCGTATCCGGGGCGAACACCGGGGAGCTGTTTTTT	CASSVSGANTGELFF
TRBJ1-5	once	-	TRBV7-8	TGTGCCAGCAGCGGCGGGGACGGCAGGGGTCAGCCCCAGCATTTT	CASSGGDGRGQPQHF
TRBJ2-5	-	-	TRBV11-2	TGTGCCAGCAGCTTAGTGCCCTTTCCCCAAGAGACCCAGTACTTC	CASSLVPFPQETQYF
TRBJ2-7	-	-	TRBV5-4	TGTGCCAGCAGCGCCCCCCCAGCGGTCTACGAGCAGTACTTC	CASSAPPAVYEQYF
TRBJ2-1	-	TRBD2	TRBV2	TGTGCCAGCATGGAGCGGGAGTTCTACAATGAGCAGTTCTTC	CASMEREFYNEQFF
TRBJ2-1	-	-	TRBV27	TGTGCCAGCAGTTTAGCGTCTAGCTCCTACAATGAGCAGTTCTTC	CASSLASSSYNEQFF
TRBJ1-2	-	-	TRBV27	TGTGCCAGCAGTAGGGCAGGAATTGGCTACACCTTC	CASSRAGIGYTF
TRBJ2-7	-	-	TRBV6-5	TGTGCCAGCAGTTTGACAGGTGGGGACTACGAGCAGTACTTC	CASSLTGGDYEQYF
TRBJ2-7	-	-	TRBV5-1	TGCGCCAGCACCGGGACACCAGCCGCGGAGCAGTACTTC	CASTGTPAAEQYF
TRBJ2-6	-	-	TRBV13	TGTGCCAGCAGCTTAGGAGGGTTTGGGGCCAACGTCCTGACTTTC	CASSLGGFGANVLTF
TRBJ2-2	-	TRBD1	TRBV7-6	TGTGCCAGCAGCCCCGGGACAGGGGATTTAACCGGGGAGCTGTTTTTT	CASSPGTGDLTGELFF
TRBJ2-5	-	-	TRBV2	TGTGCCAGCAGTAACAGGGTAGGGGAGACCCAGTACTTC	CASSNRVGETQYF
TRBJ2-3	-	-	TRBV13	TGTGCCAGCAGCTCTTATCAATGGGCCGTCACAGATACGCAGTATTTT	CASSSYQWAVTDTQYF
TRBJ2-7	once	-	TRBV5-6	TGTGCCAGCAGCTTGGGGGTGTGGGTCTACGAGCAGTACTTC	CASSLGVWVYEQYF
TRBJ2-1	-	TRBD2	TRBV19	TGTGCCAGTATGGCCGATGGCGGGAGAGGCAATGAGCAGTTCTTC	CASMADGGRGNEQFF
TRBJ1-1	-	TRBD1	TRBV27	TGTGCCAGCAGTTCACAGACAGGGTGGGACACTGAAGCTTTCTTT	CASSSQTGWDTEAFF
TRBJ1-4	-	-	TRBV6-5	TGTGCCAGCAGCCTCGGGGGGACAAATAATGAAAAACTGTTTTTT	CASSLGGTNNEKLFF
TRBJ2-3	-	-	TRBV27	TGTGCCAGTAGACTCTACGGGGCGGCCACAGATACGCAGTATTTT	CASRLYGAATDTQYF
TRBJ2-7	once	-	TRBV9	TGTGCCAGCAGCGTGGGAGGACAGGCCCCCTACGAGCAGTACTTC	CASSVGGQAPYEQYF
TRBJ1-3	-	-	TRBV5-6	TGTGCCAGCAGCTGGGGGGTGCCCTCCGGAGACACCATATATTTT	CASSWGVPSGDTIYF
TRBJ2-7	-	TRBD1	TRBV9	TGTGCCAGCAGCGTCTTGGGACAGCCCTCCTACGAGCAGTACTTC	CASSVLGQPSYEQYF
TRBJ2-7	-	TRBD2	TRBV28	TGTGCCAGCAGGTTACCGGGACTAGGGAACGAGCAGTACTTC	CASRLPGLGNEQYF
TRBJ2-3	-	-	TRBV11-2	TGTGCCAGCAGCTTAAGACTGAGGGGAGATACGCAGTATTTT	CASSLRLRGDTQYF
TRBJ1-5	-	-	TRBV7-8	TGTGCCAGCAGCTCAGGGATCTTCGATAGCAATCAGCCCCAGCATTTT	CASSSGIFDSNQPQHF
TRBJ2-7	few	-	TRBV5-1	TGCGCCAGCAGCTTGGTGAGGGGGGGCTACGAGCAGTACTTC	CASSLVRGGYEQYF
TRBJ1-1	-	TRBD1	TRBV27	TGTGCCAGCAGTTGGGGGACAGGGGGCGAGGCTTTCTTT	CASSWGTGGEAFF
TRBJ2-7	-	-	TRBV4-3	TGCGCCAGCAGCCAAGATCGAGGATTTTACGAGCAGTACTTC	CASSQDRGFYEQYF
TRBJ2-7	-	-	TRBV6-5	TGTGCCAGCAGTTACGGGCGGGTCTACGAGCAGTACTTC	CASSYGRVYEQYF
TRBJ1-5	-	-	TRBV5-6	TGTGCCAGCAGCTTGGGGCCTTCTGTTCAGCCCCAGCATTTT	CASSLGPSVQPQHF
TRBJ1-1	-	-	TRBV28	TGTGCCAGCCAACTGGGGCCGCGAATGAACACTGAAGCTTTCTTT	CASQLGPRMNTEAFF
TRBJ2-1	-	-	TRBV9	TGTGCCAGCAGCGTAGCTGGAAGCTACAATGAGCAGTTCTTC	CASSVAGSYNEQFF
TRBJ2-7	-	TRBD2	TRBV2	TGTGCCAGCAACCCCACCGTCGGGAGGGCCTCCTACGAGCAGTACTTC	CASNPTVGRASYEQYF